This TCR beta chain appears in the sequencing data of a study of blood T cell repertoires in COVID-19. Study summary: COVID-19 samples collected from the United States, Italy and Spain covered acute and convalescent phases.

In the authors' methods: Estimation of nucleated cell counts relied on the amplification of reference gene primers. Assay used: immunoSEQ multiplex PCR; TCRdb lists only in-frame clones, some missing. That table supplies the V and J calls and clone size; D and trimming were determined from the DNA. The table lists about 83,000 clones, around 80% of them singletons. Per the germline V gene, CDR1 is SGHTA and CDR2 is FQGNSA. The CDR3 has 14 residues. J was trimmed by 7 bases and V by 5 bases; bases with no gene match: 4. The TCR originated in a woman aged 80 or over with acute or convalescent COVID-19. Input material: peripheral blood. The chain employs TRBV7-2 and TRBJ1-4; 10 bases are shared with TRBD1. The CDR3 protein is CASSKGTGVEKLFF. CDR3 sequence (DNA): TGTGCCAGCAGCAAAGGGACAGGGGTTGAAAAACTGTTTTTT.